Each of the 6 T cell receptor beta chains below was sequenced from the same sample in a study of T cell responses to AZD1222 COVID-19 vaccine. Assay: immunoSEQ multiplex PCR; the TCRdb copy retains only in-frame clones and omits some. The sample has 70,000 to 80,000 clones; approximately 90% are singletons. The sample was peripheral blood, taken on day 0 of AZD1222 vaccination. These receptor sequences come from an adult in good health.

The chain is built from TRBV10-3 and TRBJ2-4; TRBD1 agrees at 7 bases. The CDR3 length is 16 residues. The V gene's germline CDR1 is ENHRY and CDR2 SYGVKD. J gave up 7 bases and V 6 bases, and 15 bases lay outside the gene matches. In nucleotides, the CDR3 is TGTGCCATCAGCAGAACCAGGGACAGCCAGACGAACATTCAGTACTTC. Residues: CAISRTRDSQTNIQYF.

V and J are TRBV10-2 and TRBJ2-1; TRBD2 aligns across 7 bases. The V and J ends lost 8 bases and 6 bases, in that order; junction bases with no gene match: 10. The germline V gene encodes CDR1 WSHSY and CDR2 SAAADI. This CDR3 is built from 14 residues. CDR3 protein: CASLGLVSVNEQFF. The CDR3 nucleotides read TGCGCCAGCCTAGGACTAGTCTCGGTCAATGAGCAGTTCTTC.

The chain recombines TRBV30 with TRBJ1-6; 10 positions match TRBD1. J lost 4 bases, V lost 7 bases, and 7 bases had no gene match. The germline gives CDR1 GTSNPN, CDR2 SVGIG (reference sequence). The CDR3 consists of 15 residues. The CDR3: CAYLPGQGYNSPLHF. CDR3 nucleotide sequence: TGTGCCTACCTTCCGGGACAGGGGTATAATTCACCCCTCCACTTT. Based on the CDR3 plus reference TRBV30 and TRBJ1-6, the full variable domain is SQTIHQWPATLVQPVGSPLSLECTVEGTSNPNLYWYRQAAGRGLQLLFYSVGIGQISSEVPQNLSASRPQDRQFILSSKKLLLSDSGFYLCAYLPGQGYNSPLHFGNGTRLTVT.

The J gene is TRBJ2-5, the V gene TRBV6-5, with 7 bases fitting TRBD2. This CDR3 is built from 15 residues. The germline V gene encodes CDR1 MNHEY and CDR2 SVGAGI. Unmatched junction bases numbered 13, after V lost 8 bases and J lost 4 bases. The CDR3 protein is CASGEGTTSRETQYF. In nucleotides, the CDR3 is TGTGCCAGCGGGGAGGGGACGACTAGCAGAGAGACCCAGTACTTC.

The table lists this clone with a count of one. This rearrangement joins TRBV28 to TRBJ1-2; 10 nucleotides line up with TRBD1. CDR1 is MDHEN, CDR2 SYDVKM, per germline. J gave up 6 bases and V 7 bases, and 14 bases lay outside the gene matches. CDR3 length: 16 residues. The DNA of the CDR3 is TGTGCCAGCACACAGAGGGGACAGGGGTCGCTGGATGGCTACACCTTC. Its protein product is CASTQRGQGSLDGYTF.

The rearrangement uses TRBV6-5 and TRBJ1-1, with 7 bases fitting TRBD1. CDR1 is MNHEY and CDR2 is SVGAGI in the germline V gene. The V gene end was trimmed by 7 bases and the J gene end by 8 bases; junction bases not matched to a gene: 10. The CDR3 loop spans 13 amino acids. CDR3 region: CASKDGTAYEAFF. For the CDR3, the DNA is TGTGCCAGCAAAGACGGGACAGCCTACGAAGCTTTCTTT.